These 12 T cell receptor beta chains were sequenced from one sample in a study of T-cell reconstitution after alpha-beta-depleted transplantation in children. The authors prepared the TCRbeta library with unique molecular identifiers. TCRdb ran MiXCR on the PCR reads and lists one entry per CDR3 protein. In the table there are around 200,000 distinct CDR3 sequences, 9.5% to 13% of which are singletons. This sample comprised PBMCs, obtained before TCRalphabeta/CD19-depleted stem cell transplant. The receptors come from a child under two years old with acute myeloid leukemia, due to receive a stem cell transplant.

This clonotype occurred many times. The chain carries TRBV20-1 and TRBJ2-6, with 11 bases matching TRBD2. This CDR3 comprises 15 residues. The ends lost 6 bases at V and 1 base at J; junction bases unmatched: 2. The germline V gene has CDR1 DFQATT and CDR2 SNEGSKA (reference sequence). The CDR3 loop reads CSAGTSGSGANVLTF. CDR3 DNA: TGCAGTGCCGGGACTAGCGGATCTGGGGCCAACGTCCTGACTTTC.

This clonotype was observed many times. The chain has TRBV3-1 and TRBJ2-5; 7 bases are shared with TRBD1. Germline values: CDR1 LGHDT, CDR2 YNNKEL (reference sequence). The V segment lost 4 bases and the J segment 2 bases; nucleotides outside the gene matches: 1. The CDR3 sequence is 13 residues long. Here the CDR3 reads CASSPDRQETQYF. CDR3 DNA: TGTGCCAGCAGCCCGGACAGGCAAGAGACCCAGTACTTC.

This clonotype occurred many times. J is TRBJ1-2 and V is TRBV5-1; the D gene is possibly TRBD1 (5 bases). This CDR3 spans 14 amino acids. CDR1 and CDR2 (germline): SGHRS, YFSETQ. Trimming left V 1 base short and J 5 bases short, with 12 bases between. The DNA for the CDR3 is TGCGCCAGCAGCTTGATGGGGGTCGGATATGGCTACACCTTC. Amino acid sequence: CASSLMGVGYGYTF.

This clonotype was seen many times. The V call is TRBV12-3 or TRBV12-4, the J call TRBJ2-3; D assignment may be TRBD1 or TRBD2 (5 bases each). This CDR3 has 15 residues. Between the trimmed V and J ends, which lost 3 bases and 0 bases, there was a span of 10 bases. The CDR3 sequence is CASSFWGSSTDTQYF. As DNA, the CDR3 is TGTGCCAGCAGTTTTTGGGGGTCTAGCACAGATACGCAGTATTTT.

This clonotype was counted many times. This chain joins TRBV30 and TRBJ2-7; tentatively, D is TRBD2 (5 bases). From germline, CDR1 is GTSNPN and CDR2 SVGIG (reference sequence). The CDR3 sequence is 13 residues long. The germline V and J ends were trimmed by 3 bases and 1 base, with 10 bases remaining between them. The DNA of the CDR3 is TGTGCCTGGAGCATGACTACTTCCTACGAGCAGTACTTC. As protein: CAWSMTTSYEQYF. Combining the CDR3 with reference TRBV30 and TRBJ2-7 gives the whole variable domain SQTIHQWPATLVQPVGSPLSLECTVEGTSNPNLYWYRQAAGRGLQLLFYSVGIGQISSEVPQNLSASRPQDRQFILSSKKLLLSDSGFYLCAWSMTTSYEQYFGPGTRLTVT.

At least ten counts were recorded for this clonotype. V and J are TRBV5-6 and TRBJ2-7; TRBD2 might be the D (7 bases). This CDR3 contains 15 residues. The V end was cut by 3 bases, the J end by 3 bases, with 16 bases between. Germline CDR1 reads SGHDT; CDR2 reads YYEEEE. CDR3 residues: CASSSVGGANYEQYF. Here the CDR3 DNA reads TGTGCCAGCAGCTCCGTAGGGGGGGCAAACTACGAGCAGTACTTC.

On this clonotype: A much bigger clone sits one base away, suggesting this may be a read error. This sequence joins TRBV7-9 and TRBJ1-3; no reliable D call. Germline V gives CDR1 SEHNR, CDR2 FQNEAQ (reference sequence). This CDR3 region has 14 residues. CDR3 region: CASSLAEAGNTVYF. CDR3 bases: TGTGCCAGCAGCTTGGCAGAGGCCGGAAACACCGTATATTTT. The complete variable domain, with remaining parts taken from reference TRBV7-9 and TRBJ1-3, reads DTGVSQNPRHKITKRGQNVTFRCDPISEHNRLYWYRQTLGQGPEFLTYFQNEAQLEKSRLLSDRFSAERPKGSFSTLEIQRTEQGDSAMYLCASSLAEAGNTVYFGEGSWLTVV.

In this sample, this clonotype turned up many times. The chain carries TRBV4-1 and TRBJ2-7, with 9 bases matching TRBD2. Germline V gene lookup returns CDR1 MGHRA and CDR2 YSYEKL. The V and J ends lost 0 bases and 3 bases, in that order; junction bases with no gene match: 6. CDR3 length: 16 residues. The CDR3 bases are TGCGCCAGCAGCCAAGAGGGGACTAGCTTCTTCTACGAGCAGTACTTC. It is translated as CASSQEGTSFFYEQYF.

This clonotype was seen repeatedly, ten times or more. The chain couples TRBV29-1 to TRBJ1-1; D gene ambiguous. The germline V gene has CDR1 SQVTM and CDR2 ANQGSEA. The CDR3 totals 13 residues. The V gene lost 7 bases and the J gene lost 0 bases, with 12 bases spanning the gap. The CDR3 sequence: CSAATYMNTEAFF. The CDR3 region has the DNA TGCAGCGCTGCGACTTACATGAACACTGAAGCTTTCTTT. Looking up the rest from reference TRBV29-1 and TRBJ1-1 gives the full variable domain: SAVISQKPSRDICQRGTSLTIQCQVDSQVTMMFWYRQQPGQSLTLIATANQGSEATYESGFVIDKFPISRPNLTFSTLTVSNMSPEDSSIYLCSAATYMNTEAFFGQGTRLTVV.

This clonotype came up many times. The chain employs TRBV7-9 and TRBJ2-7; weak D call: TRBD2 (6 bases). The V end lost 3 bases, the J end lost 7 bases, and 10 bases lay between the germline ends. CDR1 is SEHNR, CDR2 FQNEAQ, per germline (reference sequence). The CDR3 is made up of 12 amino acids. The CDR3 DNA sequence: TGTGCCAGCAGCTTCGGGGGTCGAGAGCAGTACTTC. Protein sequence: CASSFGGREQYF.

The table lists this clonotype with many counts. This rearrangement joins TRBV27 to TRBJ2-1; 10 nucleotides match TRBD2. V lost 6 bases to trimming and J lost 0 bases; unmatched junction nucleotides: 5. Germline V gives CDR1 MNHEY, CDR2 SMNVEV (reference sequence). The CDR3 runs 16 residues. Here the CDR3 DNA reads TGTGCCAGCAGCAGCGGGGGGGCCCTCTCCTACAATGAGCAGTTCTTC. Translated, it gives CASSSGGALSYNEQFF.

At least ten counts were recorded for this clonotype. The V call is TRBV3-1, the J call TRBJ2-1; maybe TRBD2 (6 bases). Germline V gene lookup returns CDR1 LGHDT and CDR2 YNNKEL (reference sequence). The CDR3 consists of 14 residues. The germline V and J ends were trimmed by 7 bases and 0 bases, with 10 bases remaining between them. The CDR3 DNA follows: TGTGCCAGCAAATCGGGAGTCTCCTACAATGAGCAGTTCTTC. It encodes CASKSGVSYNEQFF.